This paragraph covers one T cell receptor beta chain sequence. The antigen is undetermined. Losses at the gene ends were 4 bases for V and 4 bases for J; bases not matched to a gene: 7. In germline, CDR1 is SGHKS, CDR2 YYEKEE (reference sequence). The CDR3 is 14 residues long. The data stem from a study of T-cell reconstitution after alpha-beta-depleted transplantation in children. Findings and caveats of the study: Newly produced T cells mostly provided counts and TCRbeta diversity after one year, as hyperexpanded clones declined. In some patients, recipient T cells and intrathymic progenitors surviving conditioning explained high day-60 diversity.

Researchers prepared the TCRbeta library using unique molecular identifiers, the study reports. TCRdb called the PCR reads again in MiXCR, with one record for every CDR3 protein. The sample consists of about 580,000 distinct CDR3 sequences, more than 20% of them appearing once. Sequencing used PBMCs, mostly from graft donor cells, obtained 360 days after TCRalphabeta/CD19-depleted stem cell transplant. The sequence was obtained from a boy less than two years old who had a stem cell transplant for acute myeloid leukemia, so the T cells may come from the graft donor. This chain joins TRBV5-5 and TRBJ1-2; 7 bases agree with TRBD1. Here the CDR3 reads CASSRGQLGYGYTF. The CDR3 DNA is TGTGCCAGCAGCCGGGGACAGCTCGGCTATGGCTACACCTTC.